This is a list of T cell receptor beta chains from one sample in a study of blood T cell repertoires in COVID-19. Measured with immunoSEQ multiplex PCR; TCRdb has only the in-frame clones, and not every one. This table has some 390,000 clones, approximately 86% appearing once. The sample was peripheral blood. Receptors originate from a human donor in a cohort sampled during active COVID-19. The CDR3 runs from the conserved cysteine through the conserved F or W. A D gene is named only where the DNA matches it firmly. A clone size is listed for some rows: how often the clone was seen (once, few, many), or a class if it is expanded.

v_call	clone_size	j_call	d_call	cdr3_nt	cdr3_aa
TRBV10-3	-	TRBJ2-1	TRBD2	TGTGCCATCAGTGGAGGGGGTAGCGGGGGGGCCTACAATGAGCAGTTCTTC	CAISGGGSGGAYNEQFF
TRBV30	-	TRBJ2-2	-	TGTGCCGGCCACATAGGGCGGGAGAACACCGGGGAGCTGTTTTTT	CAGHIGRENTGELFF
TRBV5-1	once	TRBJ1-1	-	TGCGCCAGCAGCCAGGAGGGAGTCGGCACTGAAGCTTTCTTT	CASSQEGVGTEAFF
TRBV10-3	-	TRBJ1-6	-	TGTGCCATCAGCCCGGGACAAAGGGTTCCGGGATCACCCCTCCACTTT	CAISPGQRVPGSPLHF
TRBV28	-	TRBJ1-1	-	TGTGCCAGCCTACAGGGTGACACTGAAGCTTTCTTT	CASLQGDTEAFF
TRBV28	many	TRBJ2-7	-	TGTGCCAGCAGTTACAACAGGGACGTGGCGGTGCAGTACTTC	CASSYNRDVAVQYF
TRBV20-1	-	TRBJ1-1	-	TGCAGTGCTACAGCGCACACTGAAGCTTTCTTT	CSATAHTEAFF
TRBV5-1	-	TRBJ2-7	TRBD1	TGCGCCAGCAGCCTGGACAGGGACTCCTACGAGCAGTACTTC	CASSLDRDSYEQYF
TRBV3-1/TRBV3-2	-	TRBJ1-4	-	TGTGCCAGCAGCCCCTGGGGGGGAGCTAATGAAAAACTGTTTTTT	CASSPWGGANEKLFF
TRBV27	-	TRBJ2-7	TRBD1	TGTGCCAGCCGGAATCCGGGACAGGGGGATTCCTACGAGCAGTACTTC	CASRNPGQGDSYEQYF
TRBV6-1	-	TRBJ1-2	-	TGTGCCAGCAGTGAAGTCGAGACAGACTATGGCTACACCTTC	CASSEVETDYGYTF
TRBV5-1	-	TRBJ2-3	TRBD2	TGCGCCAGCAGCTTAACTAGCGGGAGTGGAACAGATACGCAGTATTTT	CASSLTSGSGTDTQYF
TRBV7-9	-	TRBJ2-1	TRBD2	TGTGCCAGCAGCTCCCCCGGGACTAGCGGGTTTAGCTCCTACAATGAGCAGTTCTTC	CASSSPGTSGFSSYNEQFF
TRBV24-1	-	TRBJ2-1	TRBD2	TGTGCCACCAGTGACCTGACTAGCGGGTTCTCCTACAATGAGCAGTTCTTC	CATSDLTSGFSYNEQFF
TRBV12-2	once	TRBJ2-1	-	TGTGCAAGTCACCTTAGCGGGAAGGGTAATGAGCAGTTCTTC	CASHLSGKGNEQFF
TRBV10-3	-	TRBJ2-4	-	TGTGCCATCAGTGCTGAGGGGACACCCAAAAACATTCAGTACTTC	CAISAEGTPKNIQYF
TRBV29-1	-	TRBJ2-7	-	TGCAGCGTTGTAGGGCTGGGGGGCTACGAGCAGTACTTC	CSVVGLGGYEQYF
TRBV18	-	TRBJ2-5	-	TGTGCCAGCTCACCTCGCGGGGGACAAGAGGCCCAGTACTTC	CASSPRGGQEAQYF
TRBV4-1	-	TRBJ1-1	TRBD1	TGCGCCAGCAGCCAAGGATTAACGGGGACAGGGGAGGGAGGTACTGAAGCTTTCTTT	CASSQGLTGTGEGGTEAFF
TRBV3-1/TRBV3-2	-	TRBJ2-5	TRBD2	TGTGCCAGCCGCCCCCAGCGGGGGAAGGAGACCCAGTACTTC	CASRPQRGKETQYF
TRBV10-3	-	TRBJ2-3	-	TGTGCCATCAGACAGGGGGGGAACACAGATACGCAGTATTTT	CAIRQGGNTDTQYF
TRBV7-2	-	TRBJ2-5	-	TGTGCCAGCAGCTCGCAGACAGACCAAGAGACCCAGTACTTC	CASSSQTDQETQYF
TRBV10-1	-	TRBJ2-2	-	TGCGCCAGCAGTGAGTCGTCAGGCGGGGAGCTGTTTTTT	CASSESSGGELFF
TRBV6-5	-	TRBJ2-1	-	TGTGCCAGTTGGAGGGGGGGCTCCTACAATGAGCAGTTCTTC	CASWRGGSYNEQFF
TRBV19	once	TRBJ2-1	-	TGTGCCAGTAGTATGGATTTCGGGGGGGGACAGGGATACAATGAGCAGTTCTTC	CASSMDFGGGQGYNEQFF
TRBV11-2	-	TRBJ2-5	TRBD1	TGTGCCAGCAGCCGGACAGGCTTAGAGACCCAGTACTTC	CASSRTGLETQYF
TRBV4-2	-	TRBJ1-6	-	TGTGCCAGCAGCCAAGAACAGGCAGTCTATAATTCACCCCTCCACTTT	CASSQEQAVYNSPLHF
TRBV29-1	-	TRBJ1-1	-	TGCAGCGTTGAAGAACCCCGGACTGAAGCTTTCTTT	CSVEEPRTEAFF
TRBV11-2	-	TRBJ2-3	TRBD1	TGTGCCAGCAGCCGCGGACAGGGTGATACGCAGTATTTT	CASSRGQGDTQYF
TRBV13	-	TRBJ2-2	TRBD1	TGTGCCAGCAGCTTACAGGACAGGCACACCGGGGAGCTGTTTTTT	CASSLQDRHTGELFF
TRBV2	-	TRBJ1-4	-	TGTGCCAGCAGTGAAGAGCGTGAATACAATGAAAAACTGTTTTTT	CASSEEREYNEKLFF
TRBV30	-	TRBJ1-5	TRBD1	TGTGCCTGGAGTTCCACAGGGGGTCAGCCCCAGCATTTT	CAWSSTGGQPQHF
TRBV28	-	TRBJ1-5	-	TGTGCCAGCAGTTTCAAAGGGAGGGTCAATCAGCCCCAGCATTTT	CASSFKGRVNQPQHF
TRBV5-6	few	TRBJ1-6	-	TGTGCCAGCAGCTTCGGGACCGGGGGGTCACCCCTCCACTTT	CASSFGTGGSPLHF
TRBV2	-	TRBJ2-7	-	TGTGCCAGCAGTGTCGTGAAGGGAGGCGAGCAGTACTTC	CASSVVKGGEQYF
TRBV7-8	-	TRBJ2-5	TRBD1	TGTGCCAGCGGATCACCGGGACAGGGGCAAGAGACCCAGTACTTC	CASGSPGQGQETQYF
TRBV4-1	-	TRBJ2-5	TRBD1	TGCGCCAGCAGCCAAGGTACCGAGGGGGCCGTTATAGAGACCCAGTACTTC	CASSQGTEGAVIETQYF
TRBV10-2	-	TRBJ1-5	-	TGCGCCAGCACCATAGGGGGTGAAGGACAGCCCCAGCATTTT	CASTIGGEGQPQHF
TRBV27	-	TRBJ2-2	TRBD1	TGTGCCAGCAGTATGACAGGGGGCTGGCTTAACACCGGGGAGCTGTTTTTT	CASSMTGGWLNTGELFF
TRBV5-3	-	TRBJ1-2	-	TGTGCCAGAAGCCTTCTTCACGGCAGGGCCTATGGCTACACCTTC	CARSLLHGRAYGYTF
TRBV5-1	-	TRBJ1-1	TRBD1	TGCGCCAGCAGCTTGGATCAGGGGGACACTGAAGCTTTCTTT	CASSLDQGDTEAFF
TRBV5-1	-	TRBJ2-6	TRBD1	TGCGCCAGCACCTTCTCGACAGGGGGGTCCTCTGGGGCCAACGTCCTGACTTTC	CASTFSTGGSSGANVLTF
TRBV30	-	TRBJ1-5	-	TGTGCCTGGAGTACGGGGGAGGGGAGGCCCCAGCATTTT	CAWSTGEGRPQHF
TRBV7-6	-	TRBJ2-1	-	TGTGCCAGCAGCTTAGCGGAGTCCTACAATGAGCAGTTCTTC	CASSLAESYNEQFF
TRBV19	-	TRBJ1-2	-	TGTGCCAGTAGTAACCAAAAACAGGTTGGATTCGTTTATGGCTACACCTTC	CASSNQKQVGFVYGYTF
TRBV2	-	TRBJ2-7	-	TGTGCCAGCAGTGAACAGGGGATCAACGAGCAGTACTTC	CASSEQGINEQYF
TRBV19	few	TRBJ1-5	TRBD1	TGTGCCAGTAGCTCCGGCAGGGGGTTCAATCAGCCCCAGCATTTT	CASSSGRGFNQPQHF
TRBV7-7	-	TRBJ2-7	-	TGTGCCAGCAGGGGTCGGGGATATGCCGGCTACGAGCAGTACTTC	CASRGRGYAGYEQYF
TRBV29-1	-	TRBJ2-2	-	TGCAGCGTGGACCCCGGCGGGGTCACCGGGGAGCTGTTTTTT	CSVDPGGVTGELFF
TRBV13	-	TRBJ1-4	TRBD1	TGTGCCAGCAGCCGCCAGGGGGCAACTAATGAAAAACTGTTTTTT	CASSRQGATNEKLFF
TRBV19	-	TRBJ1-1	-	TGTGCCAGTAGTATCGGGGGGAGAGCTTTCTTT	CASSIGGRAFF
TRBV6-1	-	TRBJ1-1	-	TGTGCCAGCAGTGAATTACCAGGGGCCTTGAACACTGAAGCTTTCTTT	CASSELPGALNTEAFF
TRBV5-1	-	TRBJ1-6	-	TGCGCCAGCAGCTTGGCGGGGGACTCACCCCTCCACTTT	CASSLAGDSPLHF
TRBV3-1/TRBV3-2	few	TRBJ1-6	TRBD1	TGTGCCAGCAGCCAAGGCCACAGGGGCTCACCCCTCCACTTT	CASSQGHRGSPLHF
TRBV2	-	TRBJ2-1	-	TGTGCCAGCAGGGCGAATAGCGGTATTGAGCAGTTCTTC	CASRANSGIEQFF
TRBV7-6	-	TRBJ2-2	TRBD2	TGTGCCAGCAGGGAGGTAGCGGGGGACCCCAAGAACACCGGGGAGCTGTTTTTT	CASREVAGDPKNTGELFF
TRBV27	-	TRBJ1-2	-	TGTGCCAGCAGTTTATTCGGGTCTGGTCAGGGCTATGGCTACACCTTC	CASSLFGSGQGYGYTF
TRBV28	-	TRBJ2-3	TRBD2	TGTGCCAGCAGTCCCCCCCGGGGGGTATTGGATACGCAGTATTTT	CASSPPRGVLDTQYF